The 27 T cell receptor beta chains below come from one sample, sequenced in a study of patients and donors after allogeneic stem cell transplantation. MiXCR, run by TCRdb on the RT-PCR reads, gives a single entry per CDR3 protein. The sample lists about 88,000 distinct CDR3 sequences; about 48% were seen once. The sequenced sample was blood, either unsorted or a sorted T cell fraction (not recorded which). The receptors here all came from a human donor who was either an allogeneic HSCT recipient or a stem cell or donor lymphocyte infusion donor (not recorded which). It is not recorded whose cells these are; they may come from a transplant donor.

The sample holds a few counts of this clonotype. The chain links TRBV7-3 to TRBJ1-6; D possibly corresponds to TRBD1 (6 bases). Germline V lookup: CDR1 SGHTA, CDR2 FQGTGA. There are 13 residues in the CDR3. V lost 5 bases to trimming and J lost 8 bases, with 10 bases between them. CDR3 nucleotide sequence: TGTGCCAGCAGCCCATCAGGGGATTCACCCCTCCACTTT. Translated, it gives CASSPSGDSPLHF. Looking up the rest from reference TRBV7-3 and TRBJ1-6 gives the full variable domain: GAGVSQTPSNKVTEKGKYVELRCDPISGHTALYWYRQSLGQGPEFLIYFQGTGAADDSGLPNDRFFAVRPEGSVSTLKIQRTERGDSAVYLCASSPSGDSPLHFGNGTRLTVT.

This chain connects TRBV19 to TRBJ1-5; D gene ambiguous. The CDR3 has 14 residues. Per the germline V gene, CDR1 is LNHDA and CDR2 is SQIVND (reference sequence). Trimming removed 3 bases from V and 0 bases from J, with 6 bases in between. This chain's CDR3 is CASSIRHSNQPQHF. The CDR3, as DNA: TGTGCCAGTAGTATTCGACATAGCAATCAGCCCCAGCATTTT.

V is TRBV14 and J is TRBJ1-2; 7 bases fit TRBD1. With V trimmed by 3 bases and J by 4 bases, 17 bases remained unmatched. In germline, CDR1 is SGHDN, CDR2 FVKESK. CDR3 length: 18 amino acids. CDR3 bases: TGTGCCAGCAGCCAGGGATCGCTTAACCCGGGACAGCCCTATGGCTACACCTTC. It encodes CASSQGSLNPGQPYGYTF.

Concerning this clonotype: Relative to the germline gene, one junction end is altered; a read error may explain this. The chain uses TRBV20-1 and TRBJ1-1, with 7 positions matching TRBD1. The CDR3 loop spans 12 amino acids. The germline CDR1 and CDR2 sequences are DFQATT and SNEGSKA (reference sequence). The CDR3 spells CSAIDAQDRRAF. The CDR3 DNA reads as TGCAGTGCTATTGATGCCCAGGACAGGCGCGCCTTT.

This clonotype has at least ten counts. J is TRBJ2-7 and V is TRBV5-1, with TRBD1 identical over 9 bases. Germline trimming cut 5 bases from V and 3 bases from J; bases unmatched to any gene: 9. The CDR3 totals 15 residues. Per germline, CDR1 SGHRS and CDR2 YFSETQ. CDR3 amino acids: CASRTSGTGNYEQYF. CDR3 in DNA: TGCGCCAGCAGAACCTCCGGGACAGGGAACTACGAGCAGTACTTC.

This rearrangement joins TRBV5-1 to TRBJ1-1, with a tentative D call TRBD1 (5 bases). This CDR3 is built from 18 residues. Germline loops: CDR1 SGHRS, CDR2 YFSETQ. V was cut by 0 bases and J by 3 bases, with 21 bases left in between. The CDR3 DNA is TGCGCCAGCAGCTTGGAAGTACCAGGGAGTTCTTGGGACACTGAAGCTTTCTTT. As protein: CASSLEVPGSSWDTEAFF.

This clonotype appeared a few times. The rearrangement uses TRBV7-9 and TRBJ1-1; D not certain. Trimming cost V 5 bases and J 9 bases, with 10 bases left between them. Germline loops: CDR1 SEHNR, CDR2 FQNEAQ (reference sequence). This CDR3 is 11 amino acids long. CDR3 region: CASSLLGKAFF. The CDR3 nucleotides are TGTGCCAGCAGCCTATTAGGGAAAGCTTTCTTT.

This chain links TRBV20-1 with TRBJ1-5; TRBD1 might be the D (6 bases). CDR1 and CDR2 from the germline V gene are DFQATT and SNEGSKA (reference sequence). There are 18 residues in the CDR3. The V end was cut by 0 bases, the J end by 3 bases, with 21 bases between. CDR3 in DNA: TGCAGTGCTAGAGATCCGTCGCGGGGGCCGACCTCCAATCAGCCCCAGCATTTT. Protein product: CSARDPSRGPTSNQPQHF.

The rearrangement links TRBV6-2 or TRBV6-3 to TRBJ1-5; maybe TRBD1 (5 bases). The V and J ends lost 7 bases and 1 base respectively, with 11 bases between them. Germline-derived CDR1 and CDR2 are MNHEY and SVGEGT. The CDR3 is 14 residues long. The CDR3 here is CASNQGFSNQPQHF. In DNA form, the CDR3 reads TGTGCCAGCAACCAGGGTTTCAGCAATCAGCCCCAGCATTTT.

This clonotype has more than one count but fewer than ten. The chain has TRBV15 and TRBJ1-4, with D possibly TRBD1 on 5 matching bases. Trimming took 5 bases from V and 8 from J, leaving 18 bases between them. Looked up from germline, CDR1 is LNHNV and CDR2 is YYDKDF (reference sequence). The CDR3 length is 15 residues. This CDR3 is CATSASRGYGEKLFF. CDR3 coding DNA: TGTGCCACCAGCGCCAGTAGGGGCTACGGCGAAAAACTGTTTTTT.

The V call is TRBV27, the J call TRBJ1-1, with D hard to call. Germline CDR1 reads MNHEY; CDR2 reads SMNVEV (reference sequence). The CDR3 extends over 14 amino acids. Trimming took 6 bases from V and 3 from J, leaving 14 bases between them. CDR3 nucleotide sequence: TGTGCCAGCAGCCGATTGAACGGGGACACTGAAGCTTTCTTT. Protein sequence: CASSRLNGDTEAFF.

This clonotype was seen a handful of times. This sequence joins TRBV20-1 and TRBJ1-2, with 9 nucleotides matching TRBD1. Germline assignment: CDR1 DFQATT and CDR2 SNEGSKA (reference sequence). CDR3 length: 14 residues. Unmatched junction bases numbered 7, after V lost 3 bases and J lost 5 bases. The CDR3 loop reads CSASRQGGFYGYTF. The CDR3 nucleotides are TGCAGTGCTAGCAGACAGGGGGGTTTTTATGGCTACACCTTC.

This clonotype was picked up a small number of times. V is TRBV4-2 and J is TRBJ1-1, with D tentatively TRBD1 (5 bases). The CDR3 has 17 residues. V gave up 0 bases and J gave up 6 bases, with 20 bases separating them. Germline V gene lookup returns CDR1 LGHNA and CDR2 YNFKEQ. CDR3 residues: CASSQEGMGVERAEAFF. For the CDR3, the DNA is TGTGCCAGCAGCCAAGAAGGGATGGGGGTGGAGAGGGCTGAAGCTTTCTTT.

This rearrangement joins TRBV6-6 to TRBJ1-1; D possibly corresponds to TRBD1 (5 bases). CDR3 length equals 13 residues. Trimming shortened V by 2 bases and J by 6 bases, and 10 bases separated the two germline ends. Germline CDR1 reads MNHNY; CDR2 reads SVGAGI (reference sequence). The CDR3 region has the DNA TGTGCCAGCAGTTACCAGGGAGGAGCTGAAGCTTTCTTT. Its translation is CASSYQGGAEAFF.

This clonotype was observed a few times. The chain combines TRBV5-5 with TRBJ1-2, with a weak D call TRBD1 (6 bases). Per the germline V gene, CDR1 is SGHKS and CDR2 is YYEKEE (reference sequence). The CDR3 is 15 residues long. Trimming took 3 bases from V and 4 from J, leaving 16 bases between them. CDR3 nucleotides: TGTGCCAGCAGCTCTCCAGAGTCAGGGGCCTATGGCTACACCTTC. Protein: CASSSPESGAYGYTF. The full variable domain, completed using reference TRBV5-5 and TRBJ1-2, is DAGVTQSPTHLIKTRGQQVTLRCSPISGHKSVSWYQQVLGQGPQFIFQYYEKEERGRGNFPDRFSARQFPNYSSELNVNALLLGDSALYLCASSSPESGAYGYTFGSGTRLTVV.

The rearrangement uses TRBV5-1 and TRBJ1-1; D is perhaps TRBD1 (5 bases). The CDR3 covers 14 residues. V lost 4 bases and J 3 bases, leaving 13 bases between the germline ends. CDR1 is SGHRS and CDR2 is YFSETQ in the germline V gene. The CDR3 DNA is TGCGCCAGCAGCCTAGGGACGGACTACACTGAAGCTTTCTTT. Translating gives CASSLGTDYTEAFF.

The genes are TRBV4-3 and TRBJ1-5; D gene ambiguous. Germline V gene lookup returns CDR1 LGHNA and CDR2 YSLEER. This CDR3 region has 15 residues. The V gene lost 0 bases and the J gene lost 8 bases, with 14 bases spanning the gap. CDR3 in DNA: TGCGCCAGCAGCCAAGATCGGTCGGGGTGGGAGCCCCAGCATTTT. Residues: CASSQDRSGWEPQHF.

This sequence joins TRBV12-3 or TRBV12-4 and TRBJ1-6, with unresolved D. V was pared by 3 bases and J by 8 bases, with 14 bases between. The CDR3 is 15 residues long. CDR3 DNA: TGTGCCAGCAGTTTTCTGGAGGGAAGAGATTCACCCCTCCACTTT. Its protein is CASSFLEGRDSPLHF.

This clonotype was seen only a few times. The CDR3 nucleotides read TGTGCCAGCACGTCGACGAGTTCACCCCTCCACTTT. It specifies CASTSTSSPLHF. The rearrangement uses TRBV28 and TRBJ1-6; D unclear. Germline CDR1 and CDR2: MDHEN and SYDVKM. The CDR3 spans 12 residues. Trimming pared 7 bases from V and 9 bases from J, leaving 10 bases between.

This clonotype was observed a few times. V and J are TRBV3-1 and TRBJ2-2; 7 nucleotides agree with TRBD1. The CDR3 has 16 residues. V lost 1 base, J lost 1 base, and 3 bases stayed unmatched. The germline gives CDR1 LGHDT, CDR2 YNNKEL (reference sequence). CDR3 DNA: TGTGCCAGCAGCCAAGGCACAGGGGTGAACACCGGGGAGCTGTTTTTT. It translates to CASSQGTGVNTGELFF.

The chain employs TRBV29-1 and TRBJ1-2, with 8 nucleotides matching TRBD1. CDR3 length: 13 amino acids. V gave up 7 bases and J gave up 2 bases; unmatched junction bases: 6. Germline V gene sequence: CDR1 SQVTM, CDR2 ANQGSEA. As DNA, the CDR3 is TGCAGCGGCCGGGACAGGTGGAACTATGGCTACACCTTC. Translating gives CSGRDRWNYGYTF.

This clonotype was detected a few times. The rearrangement joins TRBV30 to TRBJ1-5; D might be TRBD1 (6 bases). CDR1 is GTSNPN and CDR2 is SVGIG in the germline V gene (reference sequence). V was cut by 0 bases and J by 0 bases, with 18 bases left in between. CDR3 length: 18 amino acids. DNA of the CDR3: TGTGCCTGGAGTGTAGGGACAAGGAGTACATATAGCAATCAGCCCCAGCATTTT. It specifies CAWSVGTRSTYSNQPQHF.

This CDR3 is CASSPYSGTTDEQYF. The CDR3 DNA reads as TGTGCCAGCAGTCCGTATTCCGGGACTACCGACGAGCAGTACTTC. The chain joins TRBV28 to TRBJ2-7; 7 nucleotides line up with TRBD2. Germline CDR1 is MDHEN and CDR2 is SYDVKM. CDR3 length: 15 residues. Trimming at V came to 5 bases and at J to 5 bases, leaving 12 bases not matched to a gene.

CDR3 coding DNA: TGTGCCAGCAGCAACCTCGCCGGGACAGGGTCCCTTGTTACCAAAAACATTCAGTACTTC. This translates into CASSNLAGTGSLVTKNIQYF. The chain uses TRBV7-2 and TRBJ2-4, with TRBD1 matching over 9 bases. The CDR3 is 20 residues long. Germline V gives CDR1 SGHTA, CDR2 FQGNSA. V dropped 5 bases and J dropped 2; count of bases not matched to a gene: 19.

The CDR3 loop is CSAQTSYNEQFF. The CDR3 DNA follows: TGCAGCGCCCAGACTAGCTACAATGAGCAGTTCTTC. V usage is TRBV29-1 and J usage is TRBJ2-1, with D possibly matching TRBD2 (6 bases). Per germline, CDR1 SQVTM and CDR2 ANQGSEA. The CDR3 is 12 residues long. With 7 bases removed from V and 3 bases from J, the gap between germline ends came to 10 bases.

This clonotype appeared a single time. J is TRBJ1-6 and V is TRBV20-1; 7 bases map to TRBD1. The germline V gene has CDR1 DFQATT and CDR2 SNEGSKA (reference sequence). The V and J ends lost 0 bases and 2 bases, in that order; junction bases with no gene match: 4. This CDR3 spans 16 amino acids. The CDR3 is CSARDGQGAYNSPLHF. CDR3 coding DNA: TGCAGTGCTAGAGATGGCCAGGGGGCCTATAATTCACCCCTCCACTTT.

J is TRBJ1-1 and V is TRBV12-3 or TRBV12-4; D may be TRBD1 (6 bases). Trimming took off 7 bases at V and 0 bases at J, with 12 bases between the two ends. This CDR3 has 14 amino acids. CDR3 in DNA: TGTGCCAGCAACAACAGGGTATTGAACACTGAAGCTTTCTTT. Its translation: CASNNRVLNTEAFF.